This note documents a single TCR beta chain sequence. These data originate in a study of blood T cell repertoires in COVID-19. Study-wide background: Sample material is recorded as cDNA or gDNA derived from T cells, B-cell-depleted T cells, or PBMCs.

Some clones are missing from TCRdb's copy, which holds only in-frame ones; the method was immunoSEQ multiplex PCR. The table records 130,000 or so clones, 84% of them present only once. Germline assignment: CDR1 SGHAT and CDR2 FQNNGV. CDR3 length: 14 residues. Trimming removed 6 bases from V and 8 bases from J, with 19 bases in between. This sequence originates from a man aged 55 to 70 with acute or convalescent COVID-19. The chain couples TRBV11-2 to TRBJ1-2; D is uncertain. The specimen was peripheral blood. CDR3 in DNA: TGTGCCAGCAGGGTAACAGACGGGAGTAGCGGCTACACCTTC. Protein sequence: CASRVTDGSSGYTF. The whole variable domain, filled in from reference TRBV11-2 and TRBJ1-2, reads EAGVAQSPRYKIIEKRQSVAFWCNPISGHATLYWYQQILGQGPKLLIQFQNNGVVDDSQLPKDRFSAERLKGVDSTLKIQPAKLEDSAVYLCASRVTDGSSGYTFGSGTRLTVV.